Listed below are T cell receptor beta chains from one sample, sequenced in a study of blood T cell repertoires in COVID-19. Data came from immunoSEQ multiplex PCR; TCRdb stores just in-frame clones and leaves some out. Among a few hundred thousand clones listed, about 88% were seen once. The sequenced material came from PBMCs or T cells enriched from blood (not recorded which). Receptors were obtained from a woman between 35 and 50 years old who had recovered from COVID-19. The CDR3 runs from the conserved cysteine through the conserved F or W. The order of the fields is clone size, J gene, V gene, D gene, CDR3 DNA, CDR3 protein. The D gene is left open where the match is weak. The listing skips clone size in some rows; elsewhere it reads once, few, many or a size class.

-,TRBJ2-7,TRBV21-1,-,TGTGCCAGCCGACACCTCTCCTACGAGCAGTACTTC,CASRHLSYEQYF
-,TRBJ2-7,TRBV30,-,TGTGCCTGGACGCCGGGAGACGAAGAGCAGTACTTC,CAWTPGDEEQYF
-,TRBJ2-7,TRBV11-3,TRBD1,TGTGCCAGCAGCCGGCGGGGACAGGGCCTCTACGAGCAGTACTTC,CASSRRGQGLYEQYF
-,TRBJ2-7,TRBV6-6,-,TGTGCCAGCGGAGGACAGCACTATCTGTACGAGCAGTACTTC,CASGGQHYLYEQYF
few,TRBJ1-2,TRBV29-1,TRBD1,TGCAGCCCCAGACAGGGAAACAAGCGGAATGGCTACACCTTC,CSPRQGNKRNGYTF
-,TRBJ2-7,TRBV28,-,TGTGCCAGCAGGGGGGCTGTGGGCTACGAGCAGTACTTC,CASRGAVGYEQYF
-,TRBJ2-2,TRBV4-2,-,TGTGCCAGCAGCCAATCTGACAGAGCCGGGGAGCTGTTTTTT,CASSQSDRAGELFF
-,TRBJ2-3,TRBV10-1,TRBD2,TGCGCCAGCAGTGTTAGCGGGGGGCGAGATACGCAGTATTTT,CASSVSGGRDTQYF
once,TRBJ1-5,TRBV19,TRBD1,TGTGCCAGTAATCAGGACAGGGAGCATAGCAATCAGCCCCAGCATTTT,CASNQDREHSNQPQHF
-,TRBJ2-1,TRBV11-3,TRBD1,TGTGCCAGCAGTCCGGACAGGCGAACTTCCCATGAGCAGTTCTTC,CASSPDRRTSHEQFF
once,TRBJ2-1,TRBV9,-,TGTGCCAGCGGTGGGGGGGCCAGCGATGAGCAGTTCTTC,CASGGGASDEQFF
-,TRBJ1-4,TRBV5-6,-,TGTGCCAGCAGCCTCTCAACAGGGATTGAAAAACTGTTTTTT,CASSLSTGIEKLFF
-,TRBJ1-1,TRBV20-1,TRBD1,TGCAGTGCTAGTAGGGGACAGGGAATGGCTGAAGCTTTCTTT,CSASRGQGMAEAFF
-,TRBJ2-1,TRBV4-1,-,TGCGCCAGCAGCCAGCGCTCCTACAATGAGCAGTTCTTC,CASSQRSYNEQFF
-,TRBJ1-5,TRBV6-5,-,TGTGCCAGCAGTTCAGACACTAGCAATCAGCCCCAGCATTTT,CASSSDTSNQPQHF
few,TRBJ2-1,TRBV28,-,TGTGCCAGCAGTCTCGCAGGGGTTGGGAATGAGCAGTTCTTC,CASSLAGVGNEQFF
-,TRBJ1-5,TRBV21-1,-,TGTGCCAGCAGCAAAGGGCCAGGGGATCAGCCCCAGCATTTT,CASSKGPGDQPQHF
-,TRBJ1-5,TRBV11-2,-,TGTGCCAGCAGCTTAGGGGTCAGGGGCCCTTCTCAGCCCCAGCATTTT,CASSLGVRGPSQPQHF
-,TRBJ2-2,TRBV6-5,-,TGTGCCAGCAGTTTCCACAGCAACACCGGGGAGCTGTTTTTT,CASSFHSNTGELFF
-,TRBJ1-5,TRBV27,-,TGTGCCAGCAGTTTAGCCAGGGTCAGTCAGCCCCAGCATTTT,CASSLARVSQPQHF
-,TRBJ1-6,TRBV3-1/TRBV3-2,-,TGTGCCAGCAGCTACTCAGGGGACGGATCACCCCTCCACTTT,CASSYSGDGSPLHF
-,TRBJ2-1,TRBV11-2,-,TGTGCCAGCAGCTACCAACGGGGGGCAAGGAACAATGAGCAGTTCTTC,CASSYQRGARNNEQFF
-,TRBJ2-3,TRBV24-1,-,TGTGCCACCAGTGGCGGGGTGGACACAGATACGCAGTATTTT,CATSGGVDTDTQYF
-,TRBJ1-2,TRBV4-3,-,TGCGCCAGCAGCCAACTTACAGGGAACTATGGCTACACCTTC,CASSQLTGNYGYTF
-,TRBJ1-5,TRBV10-3,-,TGTGCCATCACGGCGGATCACAATCAGCCCCAGCATTTT,CAITADHNQPQHF
-,TRBJ2-1,TRBV2,TRBD2,TGTGCCAGCAGTGGGGGGGGCTACAATGAGCAGTTCTTC,CASSGGGYNEQFF
many,TRBJ2-7,TRBV5-6,TRBD2,TGTGCCAGCAGCTTTGGACTAGCGTTAAACGAGCAGTACTTC,CASSFGLALNEQYF
-,TRBJ2-7,TRBV7-2,TRBD2,TGTGCCAGCTTAATAGCGGGTACCTTTCACGAGCAGTACTTC,CASLIAGTFHEQYF
-,TRBJ1-5,TRBV19,-,TGTGCCAGTAGTATAGCTGGTTGGGTCGGGAGCAATCAGCCCCAGCATTTT,CASSIAGWVGSNQPQHF
-,TRBJ2-7,TRBV7-9,TRBD1,TGTGCCAGCAGCTTAGTTCAGGGGGCTTTGTACGAGCAGTACTTC,CASSLVQGALYEQYF